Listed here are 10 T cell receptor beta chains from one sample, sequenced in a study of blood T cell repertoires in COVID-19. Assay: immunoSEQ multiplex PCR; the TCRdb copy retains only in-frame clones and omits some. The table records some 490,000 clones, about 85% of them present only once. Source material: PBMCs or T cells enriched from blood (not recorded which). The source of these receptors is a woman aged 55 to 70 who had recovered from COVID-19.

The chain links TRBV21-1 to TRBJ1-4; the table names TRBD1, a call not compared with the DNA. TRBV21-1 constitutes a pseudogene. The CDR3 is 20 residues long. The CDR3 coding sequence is TGTGCCAGCAGTATGATAAAGGGGGTCACCTCCGGGGCAACTAATGAAAAACTGTTTTTT. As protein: CASSMIKGVTSGATNEKLFF.

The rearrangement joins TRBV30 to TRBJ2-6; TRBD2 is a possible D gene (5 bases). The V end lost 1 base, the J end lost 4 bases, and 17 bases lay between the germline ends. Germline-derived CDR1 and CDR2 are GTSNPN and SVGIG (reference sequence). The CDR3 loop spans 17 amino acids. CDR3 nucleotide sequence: TGTGCCTGGAGTGGAAGAGGGTCTCTGGGAGGGGCCAACGTCCTGACTTTC. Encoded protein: CAWSGRGSLGGANVLTF.

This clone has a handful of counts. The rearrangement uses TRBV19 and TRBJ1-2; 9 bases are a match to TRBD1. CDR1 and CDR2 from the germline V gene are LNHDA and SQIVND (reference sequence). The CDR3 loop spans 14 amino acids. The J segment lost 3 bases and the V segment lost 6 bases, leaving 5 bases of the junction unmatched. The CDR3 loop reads CASRKDRGDYGYTF. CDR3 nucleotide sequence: TGTGCCAGTAGGAAGGACAGGGGAGACTATGGCTACACCTTC.

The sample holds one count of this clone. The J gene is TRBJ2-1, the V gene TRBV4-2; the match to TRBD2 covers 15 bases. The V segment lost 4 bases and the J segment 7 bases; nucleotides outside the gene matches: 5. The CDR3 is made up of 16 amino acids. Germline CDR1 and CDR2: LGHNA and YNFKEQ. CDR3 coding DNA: TGTGCCAGCAGCCGCCTGGGACTAGCGGGGGGAAATGAGCAGTTCTTC. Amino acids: CASSRLGLAGGNEQFF.

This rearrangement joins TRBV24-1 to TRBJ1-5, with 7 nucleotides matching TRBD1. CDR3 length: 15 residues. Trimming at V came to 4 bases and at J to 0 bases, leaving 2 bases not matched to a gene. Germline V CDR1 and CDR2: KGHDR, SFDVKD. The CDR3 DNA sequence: TGTGCCACCAGTGAAGGGACAGATAGCAATCAGCCCCAGCATTTT. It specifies CATSEGTDSNQPQHF.

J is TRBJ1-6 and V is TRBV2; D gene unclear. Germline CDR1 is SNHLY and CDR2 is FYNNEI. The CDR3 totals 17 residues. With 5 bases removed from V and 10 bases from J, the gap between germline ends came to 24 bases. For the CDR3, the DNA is TGTGCCAGCAGTAAGAGGAGGGAGTATCTTGTGGAATCACCCCTCCACTTT. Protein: CASSKRREYLVESPLHF. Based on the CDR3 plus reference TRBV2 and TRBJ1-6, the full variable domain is EPEVTQTPSHQVTQMGQEVILRCVPISNHLYFYWYRQILGQKVEFLVSFYNNEISEKSEIFDDQFSVERPDGSNFTLKIRSTKLEDSAMYFCASSKRREYLVESPLHFGNGTRLTVT.

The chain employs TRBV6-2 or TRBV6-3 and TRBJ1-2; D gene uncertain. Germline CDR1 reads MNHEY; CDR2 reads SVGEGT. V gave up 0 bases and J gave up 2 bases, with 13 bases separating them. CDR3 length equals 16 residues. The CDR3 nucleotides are TGTGCCAGCAGTTACTCTCGGCGAGGCTTGAACTATGGCTACACCTTC. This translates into CASSYSRRGLNYGYTF.

The CDR3 loop reads CASSLSDRGVFRAYGYTF. Here the CDR3 DNA reads TGTGCCAGCAGCTTATCGGACAGGGGAGTTTTTAGGGCTTATGGCTACACCTTC. The rearrangement joins TRBV5-6 to TRBJ1-2; TRBD1 agrees at 9 bases. The CDR3 extends over 18 amino acids. V shed 2 bases and J 5 bases; nucleotides not matched to a gene: 16. CDR1 is SGHDT, CDR2 YYEEEE, per germline.

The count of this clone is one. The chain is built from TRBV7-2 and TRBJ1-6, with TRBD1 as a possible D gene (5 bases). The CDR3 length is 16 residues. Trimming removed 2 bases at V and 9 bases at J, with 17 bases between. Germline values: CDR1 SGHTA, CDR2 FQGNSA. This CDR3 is CASSLIRGSMSSPLHF. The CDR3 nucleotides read TGTGCCAGCAGCTTAATTCGGGGGAGTATGAGTTCACCCCTCCACTTT.

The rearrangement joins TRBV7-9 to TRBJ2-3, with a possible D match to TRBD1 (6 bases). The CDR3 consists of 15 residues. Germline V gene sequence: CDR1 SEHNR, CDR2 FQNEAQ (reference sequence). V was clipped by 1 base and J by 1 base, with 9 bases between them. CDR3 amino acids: CASSLVQGGTDTQYF. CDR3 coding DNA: TGTGCCAGCAGCTTAGTACAGGGAGGCACAGATACGCAGTATTTT. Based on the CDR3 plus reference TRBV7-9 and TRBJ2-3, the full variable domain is DTGVSQNPRHKITKRGQNVTFRCDPISEHNRLYWYRQTLGQGPEFLTYFQNEAQLEKSRLLSDRFSAERPKGSFSTLEIQRTEQGDSAMYLCASSLVQGGTDTQYFGPGTRLTVL.